What follows are 9 T cell receptor beta chains derived from one specimen sequenced in a study of spatial heterogeneity in lung cancer. Time point reported: sample taken at primary tumor resection. TCRdb re-called the 5' RACE reads through MiXCR, storing one row per CDR3 protein. Of around 26,000 distinct CDR3 sequences listed, 6.5% to 8% were seen once; the top ten hold approximately 14%. Sequencing was performed on PBMCs, taken at surgery. All receptors derive from a male donor with early-stage non-small cell lung cancer.

Many counts were recorded for this clonotype. This chain connects TRBV2 to TRBJ2-5, with D possibly TRBD2 on 5 matching bases. The V end lost 4 bases, the J end lost 12 bases, and 12 bases lay between the germline ends. Germline V gives CDR1 SNHLY, CDR2 FYNNEI. The CDR3 spans 11 residues. The CDR3 sequence is CASSVRVVEYF. The CDR3 DNA reads TGTGCCAGCAGTGTGCGGGTAGTTGAGTACTTC. Looking up the rest from reference TRBV2 and TRBJ2-5 gives the full variable domain: EPEVTQTPSHQVTQMGQEVILRCVPISNHLYFYWYRQILGQKVEFLVSFYNNEISEKSEIFDDQFSVERPDGSNFTLKIRSTKLEDSAMYFCASSVRVVEYFGPGTRLLVL.

This clonotype was seen repeatedly, ten times or more. The chain has TRBV3-1 and TRBJ1-1, with D possibly matching TRBD1 (6 bases). CDR1 LGHDT and CDR2 YNNKEL come from the germline V gene (reference sequence). This CDR3 has 15 residues. The ends were cut back, 2 bases at V and 1 base at J, with 11 bases in the middle. The CDR3 is CASSQNPGANTEAFF. As DNA, the CDR3 is TGTGCCAGCAGCCAAAATCCGGGGGCGAACACTGAAGCTTTCTTT.

This clonotype was recorded at least ten times. The CDR3 DNA is TGCAGTGCTCCCGGACAGGGTGGCACTGAAGCTTTCTTT. It yields the protein CSAPGQGGTEAFF. The chain carries TRBV20-1 and TRBJ1-1; 8 bases agree with TRBD1. V lost 5 bases and J lost 4; bases outside the gene matches: 6. There are 13 residues in the CDR3. CDR1 DFQATT and CDR2 SNEGSKA come from the germline V gene (reference sequence).

Many counts were recorded for this clonotype. The chain couples TRBV12-3 or TRBV12-4 to TRBJ2-1, with TRBD1 matching over 7 bases. Germline trimming cut 6 bases from V and 8 bases from J; bases unmatched to any gene: 7. This CDR3 has 13 amino acids. The CDR3 region has the DNA TGTGCCAGCAGAACAGGGGTTGAGGATGAGCAGTTCTTC. Its translation is CASRTGVEDEQFF.

The gene calls are TRBV20-1 and TRBJ1-1, with D possibly TRBD1 on 5 matching bases. Germline V gene data show CDR1 as DFQATT and CDR2 as SNEGSKA (reference sequence). Trimming took off 3 bases at V and 5 bases at J, with 16 bases between the two ends. This CDR3 spans 14 amino acids. This CDR3 is CSARGQGRWTEAFF. The CDR3 bases are TGCAGTGCTAGGGGCCAGGGTCGGTGGACTGAAGCTTTCTTT.

This clonotype was detected many times. This chain links TRBV9 with TRBJ1-5; possibly TRBD1 for D (6 bases). CDR3 length: 14 residues. Germline values: CDR1 SGDLS, CDR2 YYNGEE. Between the trimmed V and J ends, which lost 2 bases and 5 bases, there was a span of 11 bases. This chain's CDR3 is CASSVGQIDQPQHF. CDR3 DNA sequence: TGTGCCAGCAGCGTCGGACAGATAGATCAGCCCCAGCATTTT.

V gene TRBV5-1 combines with J gene TRBJ2-5; 7 nucleotides line up with TRBD1. Germline trimming cut 0 bases from V and 2 bases from J; bases unmatched to any gene: 1. CDR3 size: 14 residues. Germline V gene sequence: CDR1 SGHRS, CDR2 YFSETQ. DNA for the CDR3: TGCGCCAGCAGCTTGGGGGGACAGCAAGAGACCCAGTACTTC. Amino acid sequence: CASSLGGQQETQYF.

On this clonotype: Just one base apart from a much larger clone, this may be a read error. CDR3 in amino acids: CASSVYPDGTGELSF. The CDR3 nucleotides are TGTGCCAGCAGCGTATACCCTGATGGCACCGGGGAGCTGTCTTTT. The V call is TRBV9, the J call TRBJ2-2, with D perhaps matching TRBD2 (5 bases). CDR1 is SGDLS, CDR2 YYNGEE, per germline. The CDR3 is 15 amino acids.

This clonotype was observed many times. This chain uses TRBV6-2 or TRBV6-3 with TRBJ2-5; the D gene is possibly TRBD1 (5 bases). Germline values: CDR1 MNHEY, CDR2 SVGEGT. Trimming removed 8 bases from V and 5 bases from J, with 15 bases in between. This CDR3 spans 13 amino acids. CDR3 DNA sequence: TGTGCCAGCCGGACAACCATATGGGAGACCCAGTACTTC. It is translated as CASRTTIWETQYF.